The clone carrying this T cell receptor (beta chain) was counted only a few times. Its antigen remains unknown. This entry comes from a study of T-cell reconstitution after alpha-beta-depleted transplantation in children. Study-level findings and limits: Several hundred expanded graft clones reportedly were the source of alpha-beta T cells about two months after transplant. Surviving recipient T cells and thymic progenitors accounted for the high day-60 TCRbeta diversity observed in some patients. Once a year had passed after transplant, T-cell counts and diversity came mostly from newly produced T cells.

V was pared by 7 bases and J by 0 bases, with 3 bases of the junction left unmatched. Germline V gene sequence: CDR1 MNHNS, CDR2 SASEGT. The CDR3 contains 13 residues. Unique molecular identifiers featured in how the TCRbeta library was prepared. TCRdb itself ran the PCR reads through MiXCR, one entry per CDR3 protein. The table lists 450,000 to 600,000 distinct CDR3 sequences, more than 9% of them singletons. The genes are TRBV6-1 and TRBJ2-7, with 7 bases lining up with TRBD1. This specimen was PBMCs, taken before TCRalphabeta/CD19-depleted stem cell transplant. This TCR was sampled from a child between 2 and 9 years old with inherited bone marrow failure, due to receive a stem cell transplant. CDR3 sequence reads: CASTGTASYEQYF. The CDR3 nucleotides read TGTGCCAGCACCGGGACAGCCTCCTACGAGCAGTACTTC.